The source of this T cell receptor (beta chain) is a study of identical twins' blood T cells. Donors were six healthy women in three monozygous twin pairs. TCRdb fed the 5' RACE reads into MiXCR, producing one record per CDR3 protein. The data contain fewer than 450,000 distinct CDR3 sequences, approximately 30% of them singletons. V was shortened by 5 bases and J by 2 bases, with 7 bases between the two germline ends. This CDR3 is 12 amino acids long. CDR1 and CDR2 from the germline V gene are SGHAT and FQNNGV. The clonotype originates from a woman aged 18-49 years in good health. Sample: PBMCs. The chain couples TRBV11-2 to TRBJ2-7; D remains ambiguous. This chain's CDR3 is CASSPYPYEQYF. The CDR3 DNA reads TGTGCCAGCAGCCCCTATCCCTACGAGCAGTACTTC.